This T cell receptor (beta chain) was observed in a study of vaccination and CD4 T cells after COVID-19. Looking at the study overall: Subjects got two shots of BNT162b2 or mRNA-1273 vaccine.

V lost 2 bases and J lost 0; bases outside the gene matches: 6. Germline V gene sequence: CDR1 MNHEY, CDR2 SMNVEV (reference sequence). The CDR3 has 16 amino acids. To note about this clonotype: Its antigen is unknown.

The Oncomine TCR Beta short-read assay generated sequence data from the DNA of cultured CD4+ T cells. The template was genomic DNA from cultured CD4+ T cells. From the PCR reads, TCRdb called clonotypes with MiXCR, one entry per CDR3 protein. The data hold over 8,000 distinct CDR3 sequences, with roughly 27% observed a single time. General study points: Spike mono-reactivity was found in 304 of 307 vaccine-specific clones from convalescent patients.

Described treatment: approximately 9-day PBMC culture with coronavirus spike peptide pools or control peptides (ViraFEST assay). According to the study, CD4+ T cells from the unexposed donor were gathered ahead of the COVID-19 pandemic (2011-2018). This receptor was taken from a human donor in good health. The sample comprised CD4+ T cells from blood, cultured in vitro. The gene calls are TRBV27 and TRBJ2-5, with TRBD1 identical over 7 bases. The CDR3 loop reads CASSLILDRNQETQYF. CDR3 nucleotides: TGTGCCAGCAGTTTAATATTGGACAGGAACCAAGAGACCCAGTACTTC.